These 29 T cell receptor beta chains were all obtained from the same sample, sequenced in a study of vaccination effects on CD4 cells after COVID-19. Antigen-specific CD4+ T cells expanded by the ViraFEST assay with viral peptide pools were then sequenced. Culturing for about 10 days preceded CD4+ T cell isolation. Either the BNT162b2 or mRNA-1273 vaccine was given to participants in two doses. Assay used: immunoSEQ multiplex PCR; TCRdb lists only in-frame clones, some missing. This table holds just under 60,000 clones, roughly 78% found once. Antigens for these TCRs are unknown. The sequencing used CD4+ T cells from PBMCs cultured with HCoV-OC43 spike peptides, collected after COVID-19 vaccination. The subset here: HCoV-OC43 spike overlapping peptide pool stimulation. These receptors originate from a human donor who received a COVID-19 vaccine.

This chain connects TRBV3-1 (or the pseudogene TRBV3-2) to TRBJ2-3; a possible D gene is TRBD1 (5 bases). This CDR3 spans 15 amino acids. Germline CDR1 LGHDT, CDR2 YNNKEL (reference sequence). Trimming stripped 2 bases from V and 4 bases from J, with 13 bases between. Here the CDR3 DNA reads TGTGCCAGCAGCCAAAATTGGGCAGGGTCAGATACGCAGTATTTT. It specifies CASSQNWAGSDTQYF.

The gene calls are TRBV19 and TRBJ1-2; D call uncertain. V shed 3 bases and J shed 4 bases, with 3 bases lying between them. Germline-derived CDR1 and CDR2 are LNHDA and SQIVND (reference sequence). The CDR3 spans 11 residues. CDR3 sequence (DNA): TGTGCCAGTAGTATGCTCTATGGCTACACCTTC. Protein sequence: CASSMLYGYTF.

The chain couples TRBV3-1 (or the pseudogene TRBV3-2) to TRBJ1-4; 8 nucleotides agree with TRBD1. This CDR3 comprises 15 residues. V shed 5 bases and J 2 bases; nucleotides not matched to a gene: 4. Germline CDR1 is LGHDT and CDR2 is YNNKEL (reference sequence). The CDR3 spells CASSSTGDTNEKLFF. CDR3 coding DNA: TGTGCCAGCAGCTCGACAGGGGACACTAATGAAAAACTGTTTTTT.

The chain uses TRBV6-5 and TRBJ1-5; 8 bases are a match to TRBD1. This CDR3 region has 15 residues. Unmatched junction bases numbered 9, after V lost 4 bases and J lost 7 bases. The germline gives CDR1 MNHEY, CDR2 SVGAGI. CDR3 nucleotides: TGTGCCAGCAGTTTCGGTACAGGGGGGAACCAGCCCCAGCATTTT. It codes for CASSFGTGGNQPQHF.

The chain couples TRBV3-1 (or the pseudogene TRBV3-2) to TRBJ1-2, with TRBD1 identical over 11 bases. Germline trimming cut 4 bases from V and 4 bases from J; bases unmatched to any gene: 5. CDR1 LGHDT and CDR2 YNNKEL come from the germline V gene (reference sequence). The CDR3 consists of 15 residues. The CDR3 is CASSLGTGGFYGYTF. The CDR3 DNA reads as TGTGCCAGCAGCCTAGGGACAGGGGGGTTCTATGGCTACACCTTC.

The chain employs TRBV18 and TRBJ2-5, with unresolved D. Deletions cut 5 bases from V and 2 bases from J, with 3 bases between. CDR3 length: 11 amino acids. Germline V gene sequence: CDR1 KGHSH, CDR2 LQKENI. The CDR3 loop reads CASSVQETQYF. The CDR3 nucleotides are TGTGCCAGCTCAGTTCAAGAGACCCAGTACTTC.

This clone was found once. This chain uses TRBV5-4 with TRBJ2-3; 9 positions match TRBD2. V dropped 4 bases and J dropped 0; count of bases not matched to a gene: 12. CDR1 is SGHNT and CDR2 is YYREEE in the germline V gene (reference sequence). The CDR3 length is 18 residues. The DNA for the CDR3 is TGTGCCAGCAGCAGTGACACTCTAGCGGGGAAAAGCACAGATACGCAGTATTTT. This sequence encodes CASSSDTLAGKSTDTQYF.

The J gene is TRBJ1-3, the V gene TRBV4-3; D not resolved. The ends were cut back, 0 bases at V and 8 bases at J, with 8 bases in the middle. The CDR3 has 13 residues. Germline CDR1 reads LGHNA; CDR2 reads YSLEER. This CDR3 reads CASSQEDGYTIYF. The CDR3 region has the DNA TGCGCCAGCAGCCAAGAAGATGGTTACACCATATATTTT.

The CDR3 protein is CASSWGENQPQHF. CDR3 DNA sequence: TGTGCCAGCAGTTGGGGGGAAAATCAGCCCCAGCATTTT. The V gene is TRBV6-4, the J gene TRBJ1-5, with D possibly TRBD1 on 5 matching bases. Germline CDR1 MRHNA, CDR2 SNTAGT. The ends were cut back, 5 bases at V and 4 bases at J, with 9 bases in the middle. The CDR3 is made up of 13 amino acids.

The CDR3 coding sequence is TGTGCCAGTAGTCCCGGGACTAGCGGGGAGCTGTTTTTT. This codes for CASSPGTSGELFF. V gene TRBV19 combines with J gene TRBJ2-2; 8 nucleotides align to TRBD2. J was trimmed by 7 bases and V by 5 bases; bases with no gene match: 3. CDR3 size: 13 residues. Per germline, CDR1 LNHDA and CDR2 SQIVND (reference sequence).

J is TRBJ1-6 and V is TRBV12-3 or TRBV12-4, with TRBD1 matching 7 bases. With V trimmed by 5 bases and J by 12 bases, 4 bases remained unmatched. The CDR3 is 12 amino acids. The CDR3 bases are TGTGCCAGCAGTATTAACAGGGGACCCCTCCACTTT. Its translation is CASSINRGPLHF.

The chain joins TRBV6-5 to TRBJ1-2; D ambiguous. This CDR3 is built from 13 residues. Trimming pared 6 bases from V and 3 bases from J, leaving 11 bases between. Germline V gene data show CDR1 as MNHEY and CDR2 as SVGAGI. CDR3 nucleotides: TGTGCCAGCAGAGCTCCATGGGACTATGGCTACACCTTC. This translates into CASRAPWDYGYTF.

The genes are TRBV6-5 and TRBJ1-4; 7 bases fit TRBD1. V lost 7 bases to trimming and J lost 6 bases; unmatched junction nucleotides: 5. The CDR3 sequence is 13 residues long. CDR1 and CDR2 from the germline V gene are MNHEY and SVGAGI. The CDR3: CASTWDSYEKLFF. The CDR3 nucleotides read TGTGCCAGCACCTGGGACAGCTATGAAAAACTGTTTTTT.

The chain joins TRBV5-6 to TRBJ1-4; no firm D call. This CDR3 is 14 amino acids long. Germline V gene data show CDR1 as SGHDT and CDR2 as YYEEEE. The germline V and J ends were trimmed by 5 bases and 5 bases, with 13 bases remaining between them. This chain's CDR3 is CASSFGEDNEKLFF. CDR3 DNA sequence: TGTGCCAGCAGTTTTGGAGAGGACAATGAAAAACTGTTTTTT.

This chain connects TRBV5-1 to TRBJ1-1; a weak D match, TRBD1 (5 bases). This CDR3 spans 16 amino acids. V lost 0 bases and J 3 bases, leaving 15 bases between the germline ends. The germline CDR1 and CDR2 sequences are SGHRS and YFSETQ. CDR3 residues: CASSLGPGGLDTEAFF. The CDR3 coding sequence is TGCGCCAGCAGCTTGGGTCCTGGGGGGTTGGACACTGAAGCTTTCTTT.

The rearrangement joins TRBV5-1 to TRBJ1-2; weak D call: TRBD1 (6 bases). The CDR3 runs 17 residues. Germline V gives CDR1 SGHRS, CDR2 YFSETQ. V dropped 0 bases and J dropped 4 bases, with 19 bases sitting between them. CDR3 bases: TGCGCCAGCAGCTTGGCCCTAGTCCTGGGGGCGAGCTATGGCTACACCTTC. This gives the protein CASSLALVLGASYGYTF.

The J gene is TRBJ2-5, the V gene TRBV7-9, with D possibly being TRBD1 or TRBD2 (5 bases each). The CDR3 contains 12 residues. V lost 2 bases to trimming and J lost 14 bases, with 15 bases between them. The germline V gene has CDR1 SEHNR and CDR2 FQNEAQ (reference sequence). This chain's CDR3 is CASSLSLRGTYF. The CDR3 DNA reads as TGTGCCAGCAGCTTAAGCTTGAGAGGGACCTACTTC.

The chain is built from TRBV9 and TRBJ1-5; a possible D gene is TRBD1 (6 bases). The V and J ends lost 4 bases and 5 bases respectively, with 13 bases between them. CDR1 is SGDLS, CDR2 YYNGEE, per germline. The length of the CDR3 is 14 residues. The CDR3 bases are TGTGCCAGCAGCCTAGGGAGGGGGGATCAGCCCCAGCATTTT. It translates to CASSLGRGDQPQHF. The whole variable domain, remainder taken from reference TRBV9 and TRBJ1-5, is DSGVTQTPKHLITATGQRVTLRCSPRSGDLSVYWYQQSLDQGLQFLIQYYNGEERAKGNILERFSAQQFPDLHSELNLSSLELGDSALYFCASSLGRGDQPQHFGDGTRLSIL.

This clone was found once. The chain employs TRBV20-1 and TRBJ1-1; D is uncertain. The CDR3 is 11 amino acids. Germline lookup yields CDR1 DFQATT and CDR2 SNEGSKA (reference sequence). The V gene lost 6 bases and the J gene lost 6 bases, with 11 bases spanning the gap. The CDR3 is CSAAGGAEAFF. The DNA for the CDR3 is TGCAGTGCCGCAGGCGGGGCTGAAGCTTTCTTT.

This clone was counted between two and nine times. The V and J genes are TRBV11-2 and TRBJ2-1, with D uncertain. V gave up 2 bases and J gave up 3 bases, with 2 bases separating them. Germline-derived CDR1 and CDR2 are SGHAT and FQNNGV. The CDR3 runs 12 residues. The CDR3 spells CASSLLYNEQFF. CDR3 DNA: TGTGCCAGCAGCTTACTCTACAATGAGCAGTTCTTC.

This clone appeared a few times. This sequence joins TRBV29-1 and TRBJ1-2; the D gene is possibly TRBD1 (5 bases). Germline V CDR1 and CDR2: SQVTM, ANQGSEA. V was pared by 3 bases and J by 4 bases, with 9 bases between. This CDR3 contains 12 residues. The CDR3 bases are TGCAGCGTTGATTCGACAGTCTATGGCTACACCTTC. Translated: CSVDSTVYGYTF.

The rearrangement joins TRBV5-5 to TRBJ2-1; possibly TRBD2 for D (5 bases). The CDR3 has 15 amino acids. Trimming pared 2 bases from V and 4 bases from J, leaving 13 bases between. Germline CDR1 and CDR2: SGHKS and YYEKEE (reference sequence). The CDR3 coding sequence is TGTGCCAGCAGCTTAGAATCCAGCGGATACAATGAGCAGTTCTTC. This sequence encodes CASSLESSGYNEQFF.

The CDR3 spells CASSPHAGSYNEQFF. In DNA form, the CDR3 reads TGTGCCAGCAGCCCCCACGCAGGTTCCTACAATGAGCAGTTCTTC. This chain uses TRBV7-7 with TRBJ2-1; unclear D gene. V dropped 5 bases and J dropped 1 base, with 12 bases sitting between them. Germline CDR1 and CDR2: SSHAT and FNYEAQ (reference sequence). The CDR3 covers 15 residues.

V and J are TRBV5-6 and TRBJ2-7; either TRBD1 or TRBD2 may supply D (5 bases each). CDR3 length: 15 amino acids. CDR1 is SGHDT, CDR2 YYEEEE, per germline. The V gene lost 4 bases and the J gene lost 6 bases, with 20 bases spanning the gap. The CDR3 nucleotides are TGTGCCAGCAGCCAGCTGAGGCGGTTCGGGGCCGAGCAGTACGTC. Translating it yields CASSQLRRFGAEQYV.

On this clone itself: Germline is not matched at one junction end, which may reflect a read error. The chain combines TRBV6-6 with TRBJ1-5, with a tentative D call TRBD1 (6 bases). The CDR3 is 15 residues long. Germline loops: CDR1 MNHNY, CDR2 SVGAGI (reference sequence). The CDR3 bases are TGTGCCAGCAGTTACGAGTTTGGGGGCAACCAGCCCCAGCATTTT. As protein: CASSYEFGGNQPQHF.

The gene calls are TRBV18 and TRBJ1-6; D might be TRBD1 (6 bases). V dropped 0 bases and J dropped 4 bases, with 13 bases sitting between them. Germline V gene data show CDR1 as KGHSH and CDR2 as LQKENI. This CDR3 contains 17 residues. This CDR3 reads CASSPPTGEGYNSPLHF. CDR3 bases: TGTGCCAGCTCACCACCGACAGGCGAAGGTTATAATTCACCCCTCCACTTT.

V gene TRBV5-1 combines with J gene TRBJ2-3, with D tentatively TRBD1 or TRBD2 (5 bases each). The germline gives CDR1 SGHRS, CDR2 YFSETQ. The CDR3 is 14 amino acids. Trimming cost V 0 bases and J 2 bases, with 7 bases left between them. The DNA of the CDR3 is TGCGCCAGCAGCTTGGGGGGGAACACAGATACGCAGTATTTT. The encoded protein is CASSLGGNTDTQYF.

This clone showed up just a few times. This rearrangement joins TRBV7-2 to TRBJ1-2; 10 bases agree with TRBD1. The V gene's germline CDR1 is SGHTA and CDR2 FQGNSA. V lost 5 bases to trimming and J lost 7 bases; unmatched junction nucleotides: 7. The CDR3 runs to 14 residues. CDR3 coding DNA: TGTGCCAGCAGCGCCAGACAGGGGGCGCTTGGCTACACCTTC. This encodes CASSARQGALGYTF. The variable domain in full, with the rest retrieved from reference TRBV7-2 and TRBJ1-2, is GAGVSQSPSNKVTEKGKDVELRCDPISGHTALYWYRQSLGQGLEFLIYFQGNSAPDKSGLPSDRFSAERTGGSVSTLTIQRTQQEDSAVYLCASSARQGALGYTFGSGTRLTVV.

The CDR3 nucleotides are TGCAGTGCTAGACCTGTTGGAGCCCAGTACTTC. It translates to CSARPVGAQYF. This sequence joins TRBV20-1 and TRBJ2-5; D is undetermined. The V end was cut by 2 bases, the J end by 9 bases, with 10 bases between. CDR3 size: 11 residues. Germline CDR1 and CDR2: DFQATT and SNEGSKA (reference sequence).